The T cell receptor beta chain under discussion was sequenced for a study of Graves' ophthalmopathy and Graves' hyperthyroidism. Overall study context: Stable hyperthyroid donors showed no ophthalmopathy during 18 months follow-up. Findings of the study overall: The authors also found most expanded thyroid clonotypes above 0.001 frequency in blood.

Researchers took RNA transcripts and amplified TCR beta CDR3 regions from them. A first-round RT-PCR used HTBI primers, followed by a second-round multiplex PCR. MiXCR, run by TCRdb on the multiplex PCR reads, gives a single entry per CDR3 protein. This table holds over a million distinct CDR3 sequences, 35% to 40% found once. At least ten counts were recorded for this clonotype. As yet, its antigen is unknown. The V gene lost 5 bases and the J gene lost 11 bases, with 12 bases spanning the gap. The length of the CDR3 is 11 residues. CDR1 MGHDK and CDR2 SYGVNS come from the germline V gene. The rearrangement links TRBV25-1 to TRBJ1-1; D is ambiguous. The receptor was derived from an adult man with Graves' hyperthyroidism. Sequenced material: peripheral blood or thyroid tissue (not recorded which). The CDR3 region has the DNA TGTGCCAGCAGTAACCTAGCCCGGGCTTTCTTT. Translated: CASSNLARAFF.